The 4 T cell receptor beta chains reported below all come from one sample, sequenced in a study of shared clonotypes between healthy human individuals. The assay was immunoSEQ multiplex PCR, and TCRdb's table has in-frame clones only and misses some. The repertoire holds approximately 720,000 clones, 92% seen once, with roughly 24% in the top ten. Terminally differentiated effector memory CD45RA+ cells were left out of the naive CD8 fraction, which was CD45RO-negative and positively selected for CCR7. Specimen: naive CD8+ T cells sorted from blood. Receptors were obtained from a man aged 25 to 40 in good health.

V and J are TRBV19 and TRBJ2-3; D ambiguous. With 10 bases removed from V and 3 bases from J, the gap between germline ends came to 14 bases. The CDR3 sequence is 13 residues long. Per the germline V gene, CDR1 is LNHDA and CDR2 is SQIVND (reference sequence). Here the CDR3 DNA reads TGTGCCACTAGGGCCGACGGGACAGATACGCAGTATTTT. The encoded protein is CATRADGTDTQYF.

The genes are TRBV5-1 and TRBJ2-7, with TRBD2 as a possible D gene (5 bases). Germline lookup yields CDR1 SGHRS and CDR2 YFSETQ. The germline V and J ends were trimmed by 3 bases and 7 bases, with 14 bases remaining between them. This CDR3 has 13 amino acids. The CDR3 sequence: CASSSGLEAEQYF. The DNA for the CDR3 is TGCGCCAGCAGCTCCGGACTGGAGGCTGAGCAGTACTTC.

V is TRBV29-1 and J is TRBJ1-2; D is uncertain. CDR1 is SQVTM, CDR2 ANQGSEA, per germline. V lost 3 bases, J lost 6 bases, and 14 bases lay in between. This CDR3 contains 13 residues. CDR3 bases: TGCAGCGTTGAGGACTACCGCGAGAATGGCTACACCTTC. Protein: CSVEDYRENGYTF.

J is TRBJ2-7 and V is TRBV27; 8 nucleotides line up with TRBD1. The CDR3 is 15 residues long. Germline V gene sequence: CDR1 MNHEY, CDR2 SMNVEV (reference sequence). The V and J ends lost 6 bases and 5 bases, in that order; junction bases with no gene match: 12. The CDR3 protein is CASRDRDFAPDEQYF. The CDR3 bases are TGTGCCAGCAGGGACAGGGACTTTGCTCCTGACGAGCAGTACTTC.